The 27 T cell receptor beta chains below were found in one sample sequenced in a study of identical twins. TCRdb itself ran the 5' RACE reads through MiXCR, one entry per CDR3 protein. The sample holds about 220,000 distinct CDR3 sequences, around 9.6% seen once. The sample was memory (CD45RO+) T cells sorted from blood. Receptors were obtained from a woman between 18 and 29 years old in good health.

This clonotype was counted only a few times. The chain uses TRBV6-5 and TRBJ2-7, with 13 positions matching TRBD2. Germline CDR1 is MNHEY and CDR2 is SVGAGI. J lost 0 bases, V lost 6 bases, and 11 bases had no gene match. The CDR3 spans 18 residues. The chain's CDR3 is CASRLSGTSGTSSYEQYF. In DNA, the CDR3 is TGTGCCAGCAGGTTATCCGGGACTAGCGGGACGAGCTCCTACGAGCAGTACTTC.

This clonotype has more than one count but fewer than ten. The rearrangement uses TRBV9 and TRBJ2-1, with 10 positions matching TRBD2. The CDR3 length is 16 residues. Looked up from germline, CDR1 is SGDLS and CDR2 is YYNGEE. Unmatched junction bases numbered 10, after V lost 2 bases and J lost 8 bases. The CDR3 spells CASSVIGLAEGHEQFF. The CDR3 DNA reads as TGTGCCAGCAGCGTGATAGGACTAGCGGAGGGGCATGAGCAGTTCTTC.

This chain connects TRBV9 to TRBJ2-7; 9 nucleotides match TRBD1. The V gene's germline CDR1 is SGDLS and CDR2 YYNGEE. The V gene end was trimmed by 4 bases and the J gene end by 2 bases; junction bases not matched to a gene: 4. CDR3 length: 14 amino acids. The CDR3 loop is CASSTRQGAYEQYF. CDR3 nucleotides: TGTGCCAGCAGCACCCGACAGGGGGCCTACGAGCAGTACTTC.

The chain joins TRBV28 to TRBJ1-2, with TRBD1 matching over 8 bases. CDR3 length: 15 residues. Germline CDR1 and CDR2: MDHEN and SYDVKM. V was clipped by 4 bases and J by 5 bases; unmatched bases: 9. The DNA for the CDR3 is TGTGCCAGCAGTTCCCCGGACAGGGAGGGGTATGGCTACACCTTC. Translated, it gives CASSSPDREGYGYTF.

In its sample, this clonotype was seen a few times. The rearrangement uses TRBV7-8 and TRBJ2-1; 8 nucleotides align to TRBD1. The trim removed 4 bases at V and 5 bases at J, leaving 1 base unmatched. The CDR3 runs to 13 residues. Per the germline V gene, CDR1 is SGHVS and CDR2 is FQNEAQ. The CDR3 sequence: CASSSTGDNEQFF. CDR3 coding DNA: TGTGCCAGCAGCTCGACAGGGGACAATGAGCAGTTCTTC. The whole variable domain, filled in from reference TRBV7-8 and TRBJ2-1, reads GAGVSQSPRYKVAKRGQDVALRCDPISGHVSLFWYQQALGQGPEFLTYFQNEAQLDKSGLPSDRFFAERPEGSVSTLKIQRTQQEDSAVYLCASSSTGDNEQFFGPGTRLTVL.

This clonotype was seen only a few times. V is TRBV6-2 or TRBV6-3 and J is TRBJ2-4; D may be TRBD1 (5 bases). V dropped 7 bases and J dropped 2 bases, with 12 bases sitting between them. CDR3 length: 14 amino acids. The germline V gene encodes CDR1 MNHEY and CDR2 SVGEGT. The CDR3 protein is CASKGVMTKNIQYF. The CDR3 DNA follows: TGTGCCAGCAAAGGGGTAATGACCAAAAACATTCAGTACTTC.

The rearrangement links TRBV18 to TRBJ1-5, with D perhaps TRBD1 (5 bases). Germline loops: CDR1 KGHSH, CDR2 LQKENI. This CDR3 region has 18 residues. Trimming took off 3 bases at V and 0 bases at J, with 18 bases between the two ends. CDR3 DNA: TGTGCCAGCTCACCGCCGGGACGGACCCGTTATAGCAATCAGCCCCAGCATTTT. Its translation: CASSPPGRTRYSNQPQHF.

This clonotype has ten or more counts. The rearrangement joins TRBV5-1 to TRBJ1-3; no clear D. The CDR3 consists of 15 residues. Trimming shortened V by 0 bases and J by 0 bases, and 7 bases separated the two germline ends. The germline V gene encodes CDR1 SGHRS and CDR2 YFSETQ. This CDR3 is CASSLGRNSGNTIYF. The CDR3 nucleotides are TGCGCCAGCAGCTTGGGGCGGAACTCTGGAAACACCATATATTTT.

This clonotype showed up many times. The genes are TRBV20-1 and TRBJ2-1; D could derive from TRBD1 or TRBD2 (7 bases each). The V gene lost 7 bases and the J gene lost 9 bases, with 19 bases spanning the gap. Germline CDR1 is DFQATT and CDR2 is SNEGSKA (reference sequence). This CDR3 has 13 amino acids. In DNA, the CDR3 is TGCAGTGGAATGACTAGCCAGGGGGGTGAGCAGTTCTTC. It yields the protein CSGMTSQGGEQFF.

This clonotype appeared a few times. CDR3 DNA sequence: TGTGCCAGCAGCCAGACCTATGGCTACACCTTC. Its translation: CASSQTYGYTF. V and J are TRBV2 and TRBJ1-2, with no clear D. Deletions cut 6 bases from V and 4 bases from J, with 6 bases between. The V gene's germline CDR1 is SNHLY and CDR2 FYNNEI. CDR3 length: 11 residues.

This clonotype came up many times. The rearrangement uses TRBV12-3 or TRBV12-4 and TRBJ2-5, with D uncertain. The CDR3 sequence is 13 residues long. Trimming stripped 5 bases from V and 2 bases from J, with 9 bases between. The CDR3 region has the DNA TGTGCCAGCAGTAGCGCCGGACAAGAGACCCAGTACTTC. Translation gives CASSSAGQETQYF.

This clonotype was found a few times. This sequence joins TRBV7-6 and TRBJ2-1; D ambiguous. The CDR3 extends over 15 amino acids. Looked up from germline, CDR1 is SGHVS and CDR2 is FNYEAQ. The V end was cut by 5 bases, the J end by 8 bases, with 19 bases between. The CDR3 loop reads CASSLRGDFYDEQFF. CDR3 bases: TGTGCCAGCAGCCTGCGTGGGGATTTTTACGATGAGCAGTTCTTC.

CDR3 amino acids: CASSSRTSGAVEQYF. CDR3 DNA sequence: TGTGCCAGCAGCTCGAGGACTAGCGGGGCGGTCGAGCAGTACTTC. The rearrangement links TRBV7-2 to TRBJ2-7; TRBD2 matches 12 bases. The CDR3 consists of 15 residues. The germline CDR1 and CDR2 sequences are SGHTA and FQGNSA. V lost 4 bases, J lost 6 bases, and 7 bases stayed unmatched.

This clonotype was found a few times. The chain is built from TRBV6-1 and TRBJ1-2; D gene unclear. Germline CDR1 is MNHNS and CDR2 is SASEGT. The CDR3 has 13 amino acids. V lost 7 bases and J 5 bases, leaving 14 bases between the germline ends. CDR3 sequence: CASKDGTPYGYTF. The DNA of the CDR3 is TGTGCCAGCAAAGACGGAACGCCATATGGCTACACCTTC.

The CDR3, as DNA: TGTGCCAGCAGCTCGTCGACTAGTAACACCGGGGAGCTGTTTTTT. Protein product: CASSSSTSNTGELFF. This chain connects TRBV12-3 or TRBV12-4 to TRBJ2-2; D is possibly TRBD2 (6 bases). V was cut by 6 bases and J by 2 bases, with 13 bases left in between. The CDR3 sequence is 15 residues long.

In its sample, this clonotype was seen a few times. V gene TRBV20-1 combines with J gene TRBJ2-5; 14 positions agree with TRBD2. Per germline, CDR1 DFQATT and CDR2 SNEGSKA (reference sequence). V lost 5 bases to trimming and J lost 0 bases; unmatched junction nucleotides: 5. This CDR3 comprises 16 residues. The CDR3 here is CSAVGLAGGYQETQYF. In nucleotides, the CDR3 is TGCAGTGCTGTAGGACTAGCGGGGGGCTACCAAGAGACCCAGTACTTC.

The rearrangement uses TRBV20-1 and TRBJ2-3, with unresolved D. The length of the CDR3 is 13 residues. The V end was cut by 1 base, the J end by 2 bases, with 7 bases between. Germline-derived CDR1 and CDR2 are DFQATT and SNEGSKA (reference sequence). This CDR3 reads CSARAGVTDTQYF. CDR3 nucleotide sequence: TGCAGTGCTAGAGCCGGAGTCACAGATACGCAGTATTTT.

The chain links TRBV12-3 or TRBV12-4 to TRBJ1-2; tentative D call: TRBD1 (6 bases). The CDR3 has 14 amino acids. The germline V and J ends were trimmed by 6 bases and 4 bases, with 15 bases remaining between them. CDR3 region: CASRPGGVPYGYTF. CDR3 in DNA: TGTGCCAGCAGGCCCGGGGGCGTACCCTATGGCTACACCTTC.

This clonotype was counted at least ten times. The chain recombines TRBV9 with TRBJ1-1, with D perhaps matching TRBD1 (6 bases). Germline V lookup: CDR1 SGDLS, CDR2 YYNGEE. The CDR3 totals 15 residues. Trimming removed 3 bases at V and 1 base at J, with 13 bases between. DNA of the CDR3: TGTGCCAGCAGCGCCGGGACATCGCCGAACACTGAAGCTTTCTTT. Amino acid sequence: CASSAGTSPNTEAFF.

In this sample, this clonotype turned up a few times. The chain has TRBV28 and TRBJ2-1; D remains ambiguous. The germline V gene encodes CDR1 MDHEN and CDR2 SYDVKM. The CDR3 covers 15 residues. V was shortened by 4 bases and J by 4 bases, with 14 bases between the two germline ends. The CDR3 nucleotides are TGTGCCAGCAGTTCTCGTCCGGACCTTTACAATGAGCAGTTCTTC. Translation: CASSSRPDLYNEQFF.

A few counts support this clonotype. The rearrangement uses TRBV6-5 and TRBJ2-1, with D perhaps matching TRBD2 (6 bases). Germline V gene data show CDR1 as MNHEY and CDR2 as SVGAGI. CDR3 length: 14 residues. Trimming stripped 0 bases from V and 5 bases from J, with 8 bases between. CDR3 sequence reads: CASSYSRGHNEQFF. The CDR3 DNA is TGTGCCAGCAGTTACTCGCGGGGCCACAATGAGCAGTTCTTC.

This clonotype has a handful of counts. The chain recombines TRBV12-3 or TRBV12-4 with TRBJ1-6; 9 bases agree with TRBD1. The CDR3 totals 14 residues. J was trimmed by 8 bases and V by 7 bases; bases with no gene match: 6. DNA for the CDR3: TGTGCCAGCAATTCCGGACAGGGGCATTCACCCCTCCACTTT. Its protein product is CASNSGQGHSPLHF.

In its sample, this clonotype was seen many times. This chain joins TRBV5-1 and TRBJ1-1, with D perhaps matching TRBD1 (6 bases). The CDR3 sequence is 17 residues long. Germline V gene lookup returns CDR1 SGHRS and CDR2 YFSETQ. The V end was cut by 2 bases, the J end by 3 bases, with 20 bases between. The CDR3 sequence: CASSFGTGKLLDTEAFF. The DNA of the CDR3 is TGCGCCAGCAGCTTTGGAACAGGGAAGTTATTGGACACTGAAGCTTTCTTT.

This chain connects TRBV7-9 to TRBJ1-5; weak D call: TRBD1 (5 bases). Between the trimmed V and J ends, which lost 5 bases and 3 bases, there was a span of 11 bases. This CDR3 contains 14 residues. Germline values: CDR1 SEHNR, CDR2 FQNEAQ (reference sequence). CDR3 DNA: TGTGCCAGCAGCCATGGGGGGAACAATCAGCCCCAGCATTTT. Its protein product is CASSHGGNNQPQHF.

This rearrangement joins TRBV5-1 to TRBJ1-4; 12 bases fit TRBD1. Trimming cost V 4 bases and J 8 bases; bases outside gene matches: 12. The CDR3 runs 17 residues. CDR1 SGHRS and CDR2 YFSETQ come from the germline V gene. CDR3 region: CASSPGTGGSSKEKLFF. As DNA, the CDR3 is TGCGCCAGCAGCCCCGGGACAGGGGGCAGTTCGAAGGAAAAACTGTTTTTT.

The sample holds a few counts of this clonotype. The genes are TRBV11-2 and TRBJ2-7, with D tentatively TRBD2 (6 bases). The CDR3 length is 15 residues. Trimming took 3 bases from V and 1 from J, leaving 13 bases between them. The V gene's germline CDR1 is SGHAT and CDR2 FQNNGV. The CDR3, as DNA: TGTGCCAGCAGCTTGGAGGGAGCCCCGTCCTACGAGCAGTACTTC. Its protein is CASSLEGAPSYEQYF.

The V and J genes are TRBV7-9 and TRBJ2-6; the D is unclear. V lost 5 bases and J 1 base, leaving 12 bases between the germline ends. Germline values: CDR1 SEHNR, CDR2 FQNEAQ (reference sequence). The CDR3 has 16 residues. CDR3 in amino acids: CASSPGPFSGANVLTF. The CDR3 DNA reads as TGTGCCAGCAGCCCCGGGCCGTTTTCTGGGGCCAACGTCCTGACTTTC. Drawing the rest from reference TRBV7-9 and TRBJ2-6, the complete variable domain is DTGVSQNPRHKITKRGQNVTFRCDPISEHNRLYWYRQTLGQGPEFLTYFQNEAQLEKSRLLSDRFSAERPKGSFSTLEIQRTEQGDSAMYLCASSPGPFSGANVLTFGAGSRLTVL.